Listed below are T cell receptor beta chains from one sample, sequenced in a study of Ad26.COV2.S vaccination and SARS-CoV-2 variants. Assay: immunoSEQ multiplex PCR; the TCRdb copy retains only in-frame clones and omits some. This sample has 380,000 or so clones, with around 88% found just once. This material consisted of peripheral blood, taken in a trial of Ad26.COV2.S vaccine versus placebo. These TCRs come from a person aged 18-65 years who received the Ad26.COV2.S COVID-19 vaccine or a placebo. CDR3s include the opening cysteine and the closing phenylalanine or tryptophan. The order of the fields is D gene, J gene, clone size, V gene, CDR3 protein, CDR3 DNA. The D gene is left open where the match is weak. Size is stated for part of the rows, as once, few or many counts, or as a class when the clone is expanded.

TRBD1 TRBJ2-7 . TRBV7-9 CASSLGDSYEQYF TGTGCCAGCAGCTTAGGGGACAGCTACGAGCAGTACTTC
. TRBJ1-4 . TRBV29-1 CSVGQPEKLFF TGCAGCGTTGGACAACCGGAAAAACTGTTTTTT
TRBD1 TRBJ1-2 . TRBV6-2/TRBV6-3 CASSYPRTGGEYGYTF TGTGCCAGCAGTTACCCCCGGACAGGGGGAGAGTATGGCTACACCTTC
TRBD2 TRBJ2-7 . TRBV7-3 CASSIGTSEGEQYF TGTGCCAGCAGCATAGGGACTAGCGAGGGTGAGCAGTACTTC
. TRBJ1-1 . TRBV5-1 CASSLEETEAFF TGCGCCAGCAGCTTGGAGGAGACTGAAGCTTTCTTT
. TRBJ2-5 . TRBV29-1 CSEGVLGETQYF TGCAGCGAGGGGGTACTAGGAGAGACCCAGTACTTC
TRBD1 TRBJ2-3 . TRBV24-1 CATSDGGQGEDTQYF TGTGCCACCAGTGATGGTGGACAGGGGGAAGATACGCAGTATTTT
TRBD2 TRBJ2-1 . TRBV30 CAWTSGSHPYNEQFF TGTGCCTGGACCAGCGGGAGTCACCCCTACAATGAGCAGTTCTTC
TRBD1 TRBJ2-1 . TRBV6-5 CASTGGKHNEQFF TGTGCCAGCACAGGGGGCAAACACAATGAGCAGTTCTTC
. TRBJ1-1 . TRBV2 CASSEAVTEAFF TGTGCCAGCAGTGAAGCAGTCACTGAAGCTTTCTTT
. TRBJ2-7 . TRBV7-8 CASSLIAYEQYF TGTGCCAGCAGCTTGATAGCCTACGAGCAGTACTTC
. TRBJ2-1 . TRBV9 CASSVGRVGVGGNEQFF TGTGCCAGCAGCGTAGGGAGGGTTGGAGTAGGGGGCAATGAGCAGTTCTTC
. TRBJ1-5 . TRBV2 CASSGGQYSNQPQHF TGTGCCAGCAGCGGTGGACAGTATAGCAATCAGCCCCAGCATTTT
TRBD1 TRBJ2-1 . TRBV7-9 CASYRRGQGSYNEQFF TGTGCCAGTTATCGACGTGGACAGGGTTCTTACAATGAGCAGTTCTTC
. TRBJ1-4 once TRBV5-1 CASSKEQGEGEKLFF TGCGCCAGCAGCAAAGAACAGGGCGAGGGTGAAAAACTGTTTTTT
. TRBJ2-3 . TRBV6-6 CASSYRPGYEDTQYF TGTGCCAGCAGTTACAGGCCAGGGTACGAAGATACGCAGTATTTT
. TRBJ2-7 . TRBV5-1 CASSMQQGSEQYF TGCGCCAGCAGCATGCAACAGGGTTCCGAGCAGTACTTC
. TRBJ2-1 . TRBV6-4 CASASDPRGEQFF TGTGCCAGCGCTTCGGACCCCCGGGGGGAGCAGTTCTTC
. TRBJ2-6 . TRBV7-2 CASSRGRTYSGANVLTF TGTGCCAGCAGCCGGGGACGTACGTACTCTGGGGCCAACGTCCTGACTTTC
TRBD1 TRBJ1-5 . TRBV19 CASSPWGQGGNQPQHF TGTGCCAGTAGTCCATGGGGACAGGGGGGCAATCAGCCCCAGCATTTT
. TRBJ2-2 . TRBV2 CASGGTRNTGELFF TGTGCCAGCGGGGGGACGAGGAACACCGGGGAGCTGTTTTTT
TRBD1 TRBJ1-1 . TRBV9 CASSKGQINTEAFF TGTGCCAGCAGCAAGGGACAGATTAACACTGAAGCTTTCTTT
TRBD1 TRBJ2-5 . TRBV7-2 CASSFDREETQYF TGTGCCAGCAGCTTCGACAGGGAGGAGACCCAGTACTTC
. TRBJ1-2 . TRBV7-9 CATRQLNYGYTF TGTGCCACACGACAGCTTAACTATGGCTACACCTTC
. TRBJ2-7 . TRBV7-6 CASSLLDSSYEQYF TGTGCCAGCAGCTTACTCGACAGCTCCTACGAGCAGTACTTC
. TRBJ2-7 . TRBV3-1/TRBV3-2 CASSHGQGDEQYF TGTGCCAGCAGCCATGGGCAGGGCGACGAGCAGTACTTC